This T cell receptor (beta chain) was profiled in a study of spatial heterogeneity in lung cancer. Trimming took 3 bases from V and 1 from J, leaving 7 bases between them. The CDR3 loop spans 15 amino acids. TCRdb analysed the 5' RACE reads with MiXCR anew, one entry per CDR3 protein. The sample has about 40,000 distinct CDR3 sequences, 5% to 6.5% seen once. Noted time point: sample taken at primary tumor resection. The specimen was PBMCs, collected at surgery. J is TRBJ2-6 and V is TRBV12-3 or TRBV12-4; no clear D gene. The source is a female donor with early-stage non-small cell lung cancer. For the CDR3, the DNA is TGTGCCAGCAGTTTCTTGGGATCTGGGGCCAACGTCCTGACTTTC. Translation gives CASSFLGSGANVLTF.